The 15 T cell receptor beta chains in this list originate from one sample, sequenced in a study of blood T cell repertoires in COVID-19. Sequencing was performed with immunoSEQ multiplex PCR; in TCRdb, only in-frame clones are kept and a portion is missing. Of approximately 160,000 clones listed, around 80% are singletons. The sequencing input was peripheral blood. Receptors originate from a woman aged 80 or older with acute or convalescent COVID-19.

The V gene is TRBV6-5, the J gene TRBJ2-1; 8 bases map to TRBD2. The CDR3 has 15 residues. Germline trimming cut 2 bases from V and 8 bases from J; bases unmatched to any gene: 8. Germline CDR1 MNHEY, CDR2 SVGAGI. Written as DNA, the CDR3 is TGTGCCAGCAGTTACAGCGGGGGTTCTCTCGATGAGCAGTTCTTC. Protein: CASSYSGGSLDEQFF.

The gene calls are TRBV2 and TRBJ1-1; D is unresolved. V was clipped by 6 bases and J by 1 base, with 12 bases between them. The CDR3 is made up of 14 amino acids. Germline-derived CDR1 and CDR2 are SNHLY and FYNNEI. The CDR3, as DNA: TGTGCCAGCAGGGAGGACTCTAGGAACACTGAAGCTTTCTTT. Its protein is CASREDSRNTEAFF.

This clone was seen a few times. The V call is TRBV5-4, the J call TRBJ2-5; TRBD1 matches at 7 bases. Germline assignment: CDR1 SGHNT and CDR2 YYREEE (reference sequence). This CDR3 is built from 13 residues. Trimming removed 2 bases from V and 3 bases from J; junction bases left unmatched: 1. CDR3 sequence: CASSFGTEETQYF. In DNA, the CDR3 is TGTGCCAGCAGCTTTGGGACAGAAGAGACCCAGTACTTC.

The gene calls are TRBV4-2 and TRBJ2-7; the D is unclear. The CDR3 is 14 amino acids. Trimming left V 2 bases short and J 4 bases short, with 12 bases between. Germline V lookup: CDR1 LGHNA, CDR2 YNFKEQ. CDR3 region: CASSQSNPVYEQYF. CDR3 DNA: TGTGCCAGCAGCCAATCTAATCCCGTATACGAGCAGTACTTC.

This clone was seen more than once but under ten times. The CDR3 is CASSLRGQGSQPQHF. Here the CDR3 DNA reads TGTGCCAGCTCACTACGAGGGCAGGGGAGTCAGCCCCAGCATTTT. The V and J genes are TRBV18 and TRBJ1-5, with D maybe TRBD1 (6 bases). The CDR3 runs to 15 residues. V was clipped by 4 bases and J by 6 bases, with 16 bases between them. Germline lookup yields CDR1 KGHSH and CDR2 LQKENI.

This rearrangement joins TRBV19 to TRBJ2-1, with a tentative D call TRBD2 (6 bases). The germline V gene encodes CDR1 LNHDA and CDR2 SQIVND (reference sequence). Trimming cost V 6 bases and J 0 bases, with 21 bases left between them. This CDR3 comprises 18 residues. The CDR3 DNA reads as TGTGCCAGTAGGGGGCCAGCGGGCGTAATAAGCTCCTACAATGAGCAGTTCTTC. Amino acid sequence: CASRGPAGVISSYNEQFF.

V and J are TRBV19 and TRBJ1-3; TRBD1 is a possible D gene (6 bases). The CDR3 has 15 amino acids. Germline V gene sequence: CDR1 LNHDA, CDR2 SQIVND (reference sequence). V lost 3 bases and J lost 0, with 9 bases in between. CDR3 in amino acids: CASSIQGLSGNTIYF. The CDR3 coding sequence is TGTGCCAGTAGTATCCAGGGGCTCTCTGGAAACACCATATATTTT.

The gene calls are TRBV3-1 (or the pseudogene TRBV3-2) and TRBJ1-1, with TRBD1 matching 8 bases. The CDR3 runs to 15 residues. Germline values: CDR1 LGHDT, CDR2 YNNKEL (reference sequence). V dropped 1 base and J dropped 5; count of bases not matched to a gene: 6. This chain's CDR3 is CASSQVQTGGTEAFF. CDR3 nucleotide sequence: TGTGCCAGCAGCCAAGTTCAAACAGGGGGAACTGAAGCTTTCTTT.

The V call is TRBV27, the J call TRBJ2-7; D is possibly TRBD1 (6 bases). V lost 6 bases and J 3 bases, leaving 18 bases between the germline ends. Germline V CDR1 and CDR2: MNHEY, SMNVEV (reference sequence). The CDR3 contains 15 residues. As DNA, the CDR3 is TGTGCCAGCAGCTTCGACAGGTCCTCTTACTACGAGCAGTACTTC. Amino acid sequence: CASSFDRSSYYEQYF.

The rearrangement links TRBV10-3 to TRBJ1-1, with D uncertain. V dropped 0 bases and J dropped 8 bases, with 10 bases sitting between them. The CDR3 length is 13 residues. Germline-derived CDR1 and CDR2 are ENHRY and SYGVKD. In nucleotides, the CDR3 is TGTGCCATCAGTGAGTCGATAAGTACAGAAGCTTTCTTT. Encoded protein: CAISESISTEAFF.

With regard to this clone: Its ends do not fully match the called genes, so a read error is possible. The chain recombines TRBV29-1 with TRBJ2-5; weak D call: TRBD2 (5 bases). The CDR3 length is 10 residues. The V gene's germline CDR1 is SQVTM and CDR2 ANQGSEA. CDR3 amino acids: CSVEAGAQYF. As DNA, the CDR3 is TGCAGCGTGGAAGCCGGGGCCCAGTACTTC.

The chain couples TRBV2 to TRBJ1-1; weak D call: TRBD1 (6 bases). This CDR3 region has 12 residues. The V gene's germline CDR1 is SNHLY and CDR2 FYNNEI. V lost 11 bases and J 4 bases, leaving 14 bases between the germline ends. Here the CDR3 DNA reads TGTGCCGGAAGCGCAGGGGTCACTGAAGCTTTCTTT. It encodes CAGSAGVTEAFF. The full variable domain, rest sourced from reference TRBV2 and TRBJ1-1, is EPEVTQTPSHQVTQMGQEVILRCVPISNHLYFYWYRQILGQKVEFLVSFYNNEISEKSEIFDDQFSVERPDGSNFTLKIRSTKLEDSAMYFCAGSAGVTEAFFGQGTRLTVV.

The V and J genes are TRBV7-9 and TRBJ1-1; 9 nucleotides match TRBD1. J lost 3 bases, V lost 5 bases, and 4 bases had no gene match. This CDR3 region has 14 residues. Germline V CDR1 and CDR2: SEHNR, FQNEAQ (reference sequence). The CDR3 reads CASSLRTGDTEAFF. The CDR3 DNA follows: TGTGCCAGCAGCCTAAGGACAGGGGACACTGAAGCTTTCTTT.

This rearrangement joins TRBV5-1 to TRBJ2-3; D may be TRBD1 (5 bases). This CDR3 region has 15 residues. Germline V gene lookup returns CDR1 SGHRS and CDR2 YFSETQ. The V gene lost 3 bases and the J gene lost 2 bases, with 13 bases spanning the gap. The CDR3: CASSSGIKVTDTQYF. CDR3 coding DNA: TGCGCCAGCAGCTCAGGGATTAAGGTCACAGATACGCAGTATTTT.

The chain couples TRBV3-1 (or the pseudogene TRBV3-2) to TRBJ2-7; TRBD1 matches at 7 bases. The germline gives CDR1 LGHDT, CDR2 YNNKEL (reference sequence). The CDR3 has 12 residues. Trimming cost V 4 bases and J 6 bases; bases outside gene matches: 3. The CDR3 nucleotides are TGTGCCAGCAGCCGGACAGGAGGCGAGCAGTACTTC. Protein sequence: CASSRTGGEQYF.